This is a list of T cell receptor beta chains from one sample in a study of blood T cell repertoires in COVID-19. Only in-frame clones appear in the TCRdb table, and some are missing; sequencing was by immunoSEQ multiplex PCR. Seen here are 300,000 to 350,000 clones, approximately 82% observed once, and the top ten hold approximately 3.1%. Sequencing input: peripheral blood. The receptor set was obtained from a man aged 25 to 40 with active or convalescent COVID-19. Both conserved end residues are part of each CDR3. A D gene is named only where the DNA matches it firmly. Some rows have no size entry. The others give once, few or many, or a class for an expanded clone.

CDR3 length	clone size	J gene	D gene	V gene	CDR3 protein	CDR3 DNA
15	-	TRBJ1-6	-	TRBV21-1	CASSLKTGENSPLHF	TGTGCCAGCAGCCTAAAGACAGGGGAAAATTCACCCCTCCACTTT
15	-	TRBJ2-3	-	TRBV19	CASSVNLKRTDTQYF	TGTGCCAGTAGTGTGAATCTTAAGCGCACAGATACGCAGTATTTT
15	-	TRBJ2-2	TRBD2	TRBV18	CASSTGTSGTGELFF	TGTGCCAGCTCAACGGGTACTAGCGGGACCGGGGAGCTGTTTTTT
16	-	TRBJ2-7	TRBD2	TRBV2	CASSETVAGGLYEQYF	TGTGCCAGCAGTGAAACGGTAGCGGGAGGGCTCTACGAGCAGTACTTC
13	-	TRBJ1-2	-	TRBV2	CASSPGQNYGYTF	TGTGCCAGCAGCCCCGGACAGAACTATGGCTACACCTTC
15	-	TRBJ1-4	TRBD1	TRBV20-1	CSASRGDRPNEKLFF	TGCAGTGCTAGTAGAGGGGACAGGCCTAATGAAAAACTGTTTTTT
15	once	TRBJ1-3	-	TRBV30	CAWSVFASAGNTIYF	TGTGCCTGGAGTGTATTCGCGTCCGCTGGAAACACCATATATTTT
15	once	TRBJ1-1	-	TRBV18	CASSPPDSMNTEAFF	TGTGCCAGCTCACCACCGGACAGCATGAACACTGAAGCTTTCTTT
14	once	TRBJ2-7	TRBD1	TRBV11-2	CASSPPGTGFEQYF	TGTGCCAGCAGCCCACCCGGGACAGGGTTCGAGCAGTACTTC
16	-	TRBJ2-1	TRBD2	TRBV11-2	CASSLTWREVGDEQFF	TGTGCCAGCAGCTTAACGTGGCGGGAGGTTGGGGATGAGCAGTTCTTC
14	-	TRBJ2-7	-	TRBV11-2	CASSLGGLGYEQYF	TGTGCCAGCAGCTTAGGAGGGTTGGGGTACGAGCAGTACTTC
15	-	TRBJ2-3	-	TRBV4-2	CASTLAKLSTDTQYF	TGTGCCAGCACTCTAGCGAAGTTGAGTACAGATACGCAGTATTTT
16	-	TRBJ2-1	TRBD2	TRBV6-6	CASRPLSGTKGNEQFF	TGTGCCAGCAGACCCCTTTCCGGGACTAAGGGCAATGAGCAGTTCTTC
16	-	TRBJ2-1	TRBD2	TRBV7-9	CASSQGQRGQNNEQFF	TGTGCCAGCAGCCAAGGACAGCGGGGGCAGAACAATGAGCAGTTCTTC
16	-	TRBJ1-1	-	TRBV11-1	CASSLQPRQVNTEAFF	TGTGCCAGCAGCCTCCAACCCCGCCAGGTGAACACTGAAGCTTTCTTT
12	few	TRBJ2-7	-	TRBV6-5	CASSYSNGEQYF	TGTGCCAGCAGTTACTCGAACGGGGAGCAGTACTTC
15	once	TRBJ2-5	TRBD1	TRBV6-5	CASSYTYRGLLTQYF	TGTGCCAGCAGTTACACATACAGGGGCCTTTTGACCCAGTACTTC
15	-	TRBJ1-2	TRBD1	TRBV9	CASSATDRARDGYTF	TGTGCCAGCAGCGCCACCGACAGGGCCAGGGATGGCTACACCTTC
18	-	TRBJ2-1	TRBD2	TRBV11-2	CASSLEVLRRTSTNEQFF	TGTGCCAGCAGCTTAGAAGTTCTCCGACGGACTAGCACCAATGAGCAGTTCTTC
19	-	TRBJ2-2	TRBD1	TRBV23-1	CASRGYGTGKALETGELFF	TGCGCCAGCAGGGGATATGGGACAGGGAAGGCGCTGGAGACCGGGGAGCTGTTTTTT
13	-	TRBJ1-5	-	TRBV6-5	CASSYPGGQPQHF	TGTGCCAGCAGTTACCCGGGAGGTCAGCCCCAGCATTTT
15	-	TRBJ2-7	TRBD2	TRBV7-7	CASSLGSGGSYEQYF	TGTGCCAGCAGCTTGGGAAGCGGGGGATCCTACGAGCAGTACTTC
11	-	TRBJ2-1	-	TRBV29-1	CSVEDAGLGFF	TGCAGCGTTGAAGACGCGGGGTTAGGGTTCTTC
14	-	TRBJ2-2	-	TRBV7-3	CASRGAVNTGELFF	TGTGCCAGCAGGGGGGCAGTGAACACCGGGGAGCTGTTTTTT
14	once	TRBJ2-2	-	TRBV3-1/TRBV3-2	CASSQASDTGELFF	TGTGCCAGCAGCCAGGCCTCTGACACCGGGGAGCTGTTTTTT
15	-	TRBJ2-3	-	TRBV30	CATSSGSLSRDTQYF	TGTGCCACCTCCTCGGGTAGCCTTTCGAGAGATACGCAGTATTTT
15	-	TRBJ2-7	TRBD1	TRBV4-2	CASSQGGGEAYEQYF	TGTGCCAGCAGCCAAGGAGGGGGCGAAGCTTACGAGCAGTACTTC
14	-	TRBJ1-2	-	TRBV28	CASNRGGSNYGYTF	TGTGCCAGCAATCGAGGGGGTTCAAACTATGGCTACACCTTC
14	-	TRBJ1-2	-	TRBV2	CASSEKGTNYGYTF	TGTGCCAGCAGTGAAAAGGGGACTAACTATGGCTACACCTTC
13	-	TRBJ1-3	-	TRBV11-2	CASSPGNGNTIYF	TGTGCCAGCAGCCCAGGGAATGGAAACACCATATATTTT
15	-	TRBJ2-1	TRBD1	TRBV6-4	CASSEDRGPYNEQFF	TGTGCCAGCAGTGAGGACAGGGGACCCTACAATGAGCAGTTCTTC
13	few	TRBJ1-3	-	TRBV7-2	CASSFGRGDTIYF	TGTGCCAGCAGCTTTGGCAGGGGAGACACCATATATTTT
17	-	TRBJ2-3	TRBD1	TRBV5-5	CASSSTGGQGGADTQYF	TGTGCCAGCAGCTCAACCGGGGGACAGGGTGGTGCAGATACGCAGTATTTT
11	few	TRBJ1-2	TRBD1	TRBV12-3/TRBV12-4	CASRGTGGYTF	TGTGCCAGCAGGGGGACAGGGGGCTACACCTTC
16	few	TRBJ1-4	-	TRBV5-1	CASSSGTAATNEKLFF	TGCGCCAGCAGCAGCGGGACGGCTGCAACTAATGAAAAACTGTTTTTT
13	-	TRBJ1-5	-	TRBV19	CASSIAKRQPQHF	TGTGCCAGTAGTATAGCTAAAAGACAGCCCCAGCATTTT
12	-	TRBJ1-2	-	TRBV30	CAWSVNREGYTF	TGTGCCTGGAGCGTAAACAGAGAGGGCTACACCTTC
17	-	TRBJ2-3	TRBD2	TRBV7-2	CASSNQALAGGPDTQYF	TGTGCCAGCAGCAACCAAGCCCTAGCGGGAGGGCCAGATACGCAGTATTTT
16	-	TRBJ1-2	TRBD1	TRBV7-2	CASSLGNRGPKDGYTF	TGTGCCAGCAGCTTAGGCAACAGGGGGCCCAAGGATGGCTACACCTTC
15	-	TRBJ2-7	TRBD2	TRBV7-6	CASSSALAGYYEQYF	TGTGCCAGCAGCTCCGCCTTAGCGGGGTACTACGAGCAGTACTTC
14	-	TRBJ1-6	-	TRBV6-5	CASSSGSYNSPLHF	TGTGCCAGCAGTTCCGGCTCCTATAATTCACCCCTCCACTTT
16	-	TRBJ2-3	TRBD2	TRBV4-1	CASSQEERGGQDTQYF	TGCGCCAGCAGCCAAGAGGAGCGGGGGGGCCAGGATACGCAGTATTTT
19	-	TRBJ2-5	TRBD2	TRBV27	CASSSTDTSGGARMETQYF	TGTGCCAGCAGTTCCACAGACACTAGCGGGGGGGCCAGAATGGAGACCCAGTACTTC
16	-	TRBJ1-4	-	TRBV19	CASSISRYLNNEKLFF	TGTGCCAGTAGTATAAGCAGGTACCTGAATAATGAAAAACTGTTTTTT
15	once	TRBJ2-1	TRBD1	TRBV10-3	CAIGAKGTGKNEQFF	TGTGCCATCGGGGCGAAAGGGACAGGGAAGAATGAGCAGTTCTTC
17	-	TRBJ1-1	TRBD1	TRBV7-2	CASSPTTYRGMNTEAFF	TGTGCCAGCAGCCCGACCACATACAGGGGGATGAACACTGAAGCTTTCTTT
14	-	TRBJ1-1	-	TRBV7-2	CASSPEGGWTEAFF	TGTGCCAGCAGCCCCGAGGGGGGGTGGACTGAAGCTTTCTTT
11	-	TRBJ2-7	-	TRBV27	CASNSGTEQYF	TGTGCCAGCAATTCCGGTACCGAGCAGTACTTC
16	-	TRBJ1-2	TRBD1	TRBV11-3	CASSGPGDRSNYGYTF	TGTGCCAGCAGCGGGCCCGGGGACAGGTCTAACTATGGCTACACCTTC
13	-	TRBJ1-3	TRBD1	TRBV29-1	CSVSGGPGNTIYF	TGCAGCGTTTCAGGGGGGCCTGGAAACACCATATATTTT